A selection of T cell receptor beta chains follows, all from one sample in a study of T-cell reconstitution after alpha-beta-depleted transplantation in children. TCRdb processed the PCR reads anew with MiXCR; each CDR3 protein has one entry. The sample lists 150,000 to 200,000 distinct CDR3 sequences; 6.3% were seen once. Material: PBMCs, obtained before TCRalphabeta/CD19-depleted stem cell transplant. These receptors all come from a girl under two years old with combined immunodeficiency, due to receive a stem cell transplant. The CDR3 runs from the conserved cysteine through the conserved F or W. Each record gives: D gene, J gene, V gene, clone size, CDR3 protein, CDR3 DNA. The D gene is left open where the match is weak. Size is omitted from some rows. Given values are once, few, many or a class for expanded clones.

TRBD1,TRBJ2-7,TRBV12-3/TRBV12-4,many,CASSFGTDYEQYF,TGTGCCAGCAGTTTCGGGACAGACTACGAGCAGTACTTC
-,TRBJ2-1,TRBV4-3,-,CASSQDSGGPNNEQFF,TGCGCCAGCAGCCAAGATTCGGGGGGCCCGAACAATGAGCAGTTCTTC
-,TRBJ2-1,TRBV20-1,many,CSALITRVYNEQFF,TGCAGTGCTCTCATCACCAGGGTCTACAATGAGCAGTTCTTC
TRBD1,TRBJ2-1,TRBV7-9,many,CASSPKTWTGQDEQFF,TGTGCCAGCAGCCCCAAAACTTGGACAGGGCAAGATGAGCAGTTCTTC
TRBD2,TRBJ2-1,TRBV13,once,CASSLVLAGYNEQFF,TGTGCCAGCAGCTTAGTACTAGCGGGTTACAATGAGCAGTTCTTC
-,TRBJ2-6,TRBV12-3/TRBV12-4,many,CASSLGAVFLSGANVLTF,TGTGCCAGCAGTTTAGGGGCAGTTTTTCTTTCTGGGGCCAACGTCCTGACTTTC
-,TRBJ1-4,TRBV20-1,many,CSARDLGGPNEKLFF,TGCAGTGCTAGAGATCTCGGCGGCCCTAATGAAAAACTGTTTTTT
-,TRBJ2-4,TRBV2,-,CASRDLTGILGIQYF,TGTGCCAGCAGAGACCTAACAGGGATCTTAGGCATTCAGTACTTC
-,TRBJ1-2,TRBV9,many,CASSPRTDVSSYTF,TGTGCCAGCAGCCCCCGGACTGATGTCTCGAGCTACACCTTC
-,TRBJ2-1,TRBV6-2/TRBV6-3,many,CASRGLVLSNEQFF,TGTGCCAGCAGAGGGCTAGTCCTATCCAATGAGCAGTTCTTC
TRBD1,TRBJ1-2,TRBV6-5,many,CASSYDRVGYGYTF,TGTGCCAGCAGTTACGACAGGGTGGGCTATGGCTACACCTTC
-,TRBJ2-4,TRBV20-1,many,CSASDMTDNKNIQYF,TGCAGTGCTAGTGACATGACGGATAACAAAAACATTCAGTACTTC
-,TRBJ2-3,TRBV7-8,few,CASTSSADTQYF,TGTGCCAGTACGTCCTCCGCGGATACGCAGTATTTT
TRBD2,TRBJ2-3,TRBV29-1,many,CSVEGTSGEPDTQYF,TGCAGCGTTGAAGGGACTAGCGGGGAACCAGATACGCAGTATTTT
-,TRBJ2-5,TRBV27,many,CASSLGTWGSHETQYF,TGTGCCAGCAGCCTGGGGACTTGGGGGTCCCACGAGACCCAGTACTTC
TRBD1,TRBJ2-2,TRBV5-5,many,CASSFRDRGPGTGELFF,TGTGCCAGCAGCTTCCGGGACAGGGGGCCGGGGACCGGGGAGCTGTTTTTT
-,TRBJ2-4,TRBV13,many,CASSSKQENIQYF,TGTGCCAGCAGCTCAAAGCAGGAAAACATTCAGTACTTC
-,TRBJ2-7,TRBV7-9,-,CASSLLSGAYEQYF,TGTGCCAGCAGCTTACTCAGCGGAGCCTACGAGCAGTACTTC
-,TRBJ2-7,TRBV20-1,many,CSARDGLVVAYEQYF,TGCAGTGCTAGAGATGGGCTAGTCGTGGCCTACGAGCAGTACTTC
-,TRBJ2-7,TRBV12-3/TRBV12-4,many,CASSFTDRAYEQYF,TGTGCCAGCAGTTTTACCGACAGAGCCTACGAGCAGTACTTC
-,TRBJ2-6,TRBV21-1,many,CASSPGQNSGANVLTF,TGTGCCAGCAGTCCGGGACAGAACTCTGGGGCCAACGTCCTGACTTTC